The clone carrying this T cell receptor (beta chain) has just a few counts. Its antigen is as yet unknown. Patients underwent thyroid surgery, and none had received any treatment before it. The data were taken from a study of metastatic and nonmetastatic thyroid tumors. Turning to the study itself: For malignant and benign thyroid patients, tumor or nodule tissue and blood were the sources whose repertoires were compared.

Whole-study results and caveats: It was reported that TCR beta diversity was significantly higher in malignant thyroid tumors than benign nodules, in blood and tumor.

Germline lookup yields CDR1 SGHTA and CDR2 FQGTGA. V lost 0 bases to trimming and J lost 1 base; unmatched junction nucleotides: 7. This CDR3 has 20 residues. TCRdb re-clonotyped the PCR reads via MiXCR. The repertoire holds about 60,000 clones, with 15% to 20% as singletons. The source material was blood. This chain uses TRBV7-3 with TRBJ2-1; 15 bases match TRBD2. The TCR sequence derives from a male donor with papillary thyroid cancer or a benign thyroid nodule (not recorded which). Some clones in this sample may be carry-over from other donors' samples. The CDR3 nucleotides read TGTGCCAGCAGCTTAACTGGTTGGACTAGCGGGGGGGTATCCTACAATGAGCAGTTCTTC. Its translation is CASSLTGWTSGGVSYNEQFF.